Sequencing of this T cell receptor (beta chain) was carried out in a study of immune heterogeneity within non-small cell lung tumors. On the study more broadly: Of the tumors, 4 were squamous cell, around 9 non-squamous, and 1 not otherwise specified.

The authors used about 600 ng of bulk tumor genomic DNA per sample as template. Spaced far apart, several biopsies were taken from each primary tumor during surgery. Patients had untreated, newly diagnosed non-small cell lung cancer and underwent curative surgery. Study donors were patients with a new diagnosis of non-small cell lung cancer who underwent surgery with curative intent. Whole-study findings and limits: Multiple tumor sites within a patient showed recurrence of identical dominant CDR3 beta clonotypes; site-unique high-frequency clones were present as well.

The TCR beta CDR3 region underwent multiplex PCR amplification with 32 V and 13 J primers. TCRdb reprocessed the multiplex PCR reads via MiXCR and lists one record per CDR3 protein. The sample contains more than 2,500 distinct CDR3 sequences, 20% to 25% of which appear only once. The V end lost 5 bases, the J end lost 7 bases, and 9 bases lay between the germline ends. The length of the CDR3 is 13 residues. Germline V lookup: CDR1 KGHSH, CDR2 LQKENI. As for this clonotype: Its matching antigen is unknown.

This receptor was taken from a man in his sixties with non-small cell lung cancer. V usage is TRBV18 and J usage is TRBJ1-6; no clear D gene. The sample consisted of lung tumor tissue. In nucleotides, the CDR3 is TGTGCCAGCTCAACTGCCATAAATTCACCCCTCCACTTT. Translated: CASSTAINSPLHF.